The 7 T cell receptor beta chains given below trace back to one sample, sequenced in a study of cytomegalovirus exposure and HLA in healthy donors. PCR involved 60 Vbeta and 13 Jbeta primers. Libraries were prepared by immunoSEQ multiplex PCR; TCRdb keeps only in-frame clonotypes and omits some of them. There are a few hundred thousand clones in the sample; under 80% occur only once, and over 2% lies in the top ten. Sequenced material: PBMCs. The origin of the receptors is a female donor in good health and CMV-seronegative.

Note on this clone: This specimen includes other DNA sequences encoding the same CDR3. CDR3 region: CASSFRLADEQYF. CDR3 DNA sequence: TGTGCCAGCAGTTTTCGCCTAGCTGACGAGCAGTACTTC. The chain is built from TRBV28 and TRBJ2-7; the D gene is possibly TRBD2 (5 bases). Germline lookup yields CDR1 MDHEN and CDR2 SYDVKM. The CDR3 runs 13 residues. V was trimmed by 3 bases and J by 5 bases, leaving 11 bases between them.

This clone was picked up a small number of times. The chain joins TRBV11-3 to TRBJ2-2; D perhaps matches TRBD2 (5 bases). This CDR3 has 13 residues. Trimming left V 11 bases short and J 5 bases short, with 15 bases between. In germline, CDR1 is SGHNT, CDR2 YENEEA. The CDR3 loop reads CASEKRRTGELFF. Written as DNA, the CDR3 is TGTGCCTCCGAGAAGAGGAGGACCGGGGAGCTGTTTTTT.

The chain recombines TRBV10-3 with TRBJ2-1; the D is unclear. This CDR3 spans 11 amino acids. The germline V gene encodes CDR1 ENHRY and CDR2 SYGVKD. V was pared by 3 bases and J by 7 bases, with 4 bases between. CDR3 loop: CAISDFNEQFF. The CDR3 DNA follows: TGTGCCATCAGTGACTTTAATGAGCAGTTCTTC.

This clone was observed a few times. This rearrangement joins TRBV6-1 to TRBJ2-7, with 9 positions matching TRBD2. The CDR3 runs 12 residues. The germline CDR1 and CDR2 sequences are MNHNS and SASEGT. Trimming took 0 bases from V and 11 from J; bases not matched to a gene: 2. The CDR3, as DNA: TGTGCCAGCAGTGAAGCCGGCGGGAGGGAGTACTTC. Amino acids: CASSEAGGREYF.

This clone came up a few times. The chain links TRBV10-3 to TRBJ1-3; D call uncertain. The germline V gene encodes CDR1 ENHRY and CDR2 SYGVKD. The length of the CDR3 is 15 residues. Trimming removed 2 bases at V and 3 bases at J, with 11 bases between. CDR3: CAISERRAGGNTIYF. CDR3 in DNA: TGTGCCATCAGTGAGAGGAGGGCAGGTGGAAACACCATATATTTT.

V gene TRBV4-1 combines with J gene TRBJ1-1; 9 bases are shared with TRBD1. J lost 4 bases, V lost 3 bases, and 3 bases had no gene match. Germline CDR1 is MGHRA and CDR2 is YSYEKL. The length of the CDR3 is 14 residues. The DNA of the CDR3 is TGCGCCAGCAGCCACGACAGGGGGGGCACTGAAGCTTTCTTT. Translation gives CASSHDRGGTEAFF.

This clone was observed a handful of times. CDR3 in DNA: TGTGCCAGCAGCTTAGCTTTTCAGCGGGAGCTCAATGAGCAGTTCTTC. It is translated as CASSLAFQRELNEQFF. The chain recombines TRBV7-9 with TRBJ2-1; 8 bases align to TRBD2. The V and J ends lost 0 bases and 6 bases, in that order; junction bases with no gene match: 7. Germline loops: CDR1 SEHNR, CDR2 FQNEAQ (reference sequence). The length of the CDR3 is 16 residues.